These T cell receptor beta chains were read from a single sample in a study of Ad26.COV2.S vaccination and SARS-CoV-2 variants. Assay: immunoSEQ multiplex PCR; the TCRdb copy retains only in-frame clones and omits some. The table shows just under 250,000 clones, with 85% to 90% occurring only once. The sequenced sample was peripheral blood, obtained in a trial of Ad26.COV2.S vaccine versus placebo. Every receptor here comes from a person aged 18-60 years who received the Ad26.COV2.S COVID-19 vaccine or a placebo. Each CDR3 is given with its conserved first and last residue. The D gene is left open where the match is weak. A clone size is listed for some rows: how often the clone was seen (once, few, many), or a class if it is expanded.

size,length,V,J,D,CDR3,DNA
.,13,TRBV10-3,TRBJ1-5,.,CAISEEGNQPQHF,TGTGCCATCAGTGAGGAAGGAAATCAGCCCCAGCATTTT
.,13,TRBV29-1,TRBJ1-2,.,CSAPIRGNYGYTF,TGCAGCGCCCCAATTAGGGGTAACTATGGCTACACCTTC
.,15,TRBV7-2,TRBJ2-3,.,CASSLEAVSTDTQYF,TGTGCCAGCAGCTTAGAGGCGGTTAGCACAGATACGCAGTATTTT
.,15,TRBV7-6,TRBJ1-6,TRBD1,CASSLAGTDNSPLHF,TGTGCCAGCAGCTTAGCTGGGACAGATAATTCACCCCTCCACTTT
.,17,TRBV28,TRBJ2-3,TRBD2,CASSLYGLAGSTDTQYF,TGTGCCAGCAGTCTATACGGACTAGCGGGAAGCACAGATACGCAGTATTTT
.,14,TRBV7-8,TRBJ2-7,TRBD2,CASSLSGLAGGQYF,TGTGCCAGCAGCCTTAGCGGGTTAGCGGGGGGGCAGTACTTC
.,17,TRBV5-4,TRBJ2-3,TRBD2,CASSLQRGLAGADTQYF,TGTGCCAGCAGCTTACAACGGGGACTAGCGGGAGCAGATACGCAGTATTTT
.,16,TRBV28,TRBJ1-4,.,CASSDPLGGRVEKLFF,TGTGCCAGCAGTGATCCTCTGGGCGGGAGGGTAGAAAAACTGTTTTTT
.,12,TRBV5-4,TRBJ2-7,.,CASSPGFGEQYF,TGTGCCAGCAGCCCGGGTTTTGGCGAGCAGTACTTC
.,16,TRBV5-4,TRBJ2-1,.,CASSPENAYSYNEQFF,TGTGCCAGCAGCCCGGAAAACGCCTACTCCTACAATGAGCAGTTCTTC
.,15,TRBV9,TRBJ2-7,.,CASSVAGDATYEQYF,TGTGCCAGCAGCGTAGCAGGAGATGCTACCTACGAGCAGTACTTC
.,13,TRBV19,TRBJ2-7,.,CASSIGESYEQYF,TGTGCCAGTAGTATAGGAGAGTCCTACGAGCAGTACTTC
.,12,TRBV28,TRBJ1-2,TRBD1,CASSTGWRGYTF,TGTGCCAGCTCGACAGGGTGGAGGGGCTACACCTTC
.,13,TRBV6-5,TRBJ1-2,TRBD1,CASSMTGTYGYTF,TGTGCCAGCAGTATGACAGGGACCTATGGCTACACCTTC
.,15,TRBV9,TRBJ2-7,.,CASSLQPDVSYEQYF,TGTGCCAGCAGCCTCCAACCGGACGTCTCCTACGAGCAGTACTTC
.,14,TRBV4-2,TRBJ2-2,.,CASRITVNTGELFF,TGTGCCAGCAGAATTACAGTGAACACCGGGGAGCTGTTTTTT
.,15,TRBV28,TRBJ2-2,.,CASFRTAPGGGELFF,TGTGCCAGCTTCCGGACCGCTCCGGGTGGCGGGGAGCTGTTTTTT
.,14,TRBV5-3,TRBJ2-3,.,CAFYHQRSTDTQYF,TGTGCCTTTTACCATCAGAGGAGCACAGATACGCAGTATTTT
.,19,TRBV4-3,TRBJ2-1,TRBD2,CASSQEVSGTSDSYNEQFF,TGCGCCAGCAGCCAAGAAGTCTCCGGGACTAGCGACTCCTACAATGAGCAGTTCTTC
.,14,TRBV5-1,TRBJ2-1,.,CASSLEGAYNEQFF,TGCGCCAGCAGCTTGGAAGGTGCCTACAATGAGCAGTTCTTC
.,14,TRBV11-2,TRBJ1-6,TRBD1,CASSPGQVRSPLHF,TGTGCCAGCAGCCCGGGACAGGTTCGCTCACCCCTCCACTTT
.,17,TRBV5-1,TRBJ2-7,TRBD1,CASSPPRQGAVRNEQYF,TGCGCCAGCAGCCCCCCCCGACAGGGGGCGGTGAGAAACGAGCAGTACTTC
.,14,TRBV11-3,TRBJ2-2,.,CASSLETTTGELFF,TGTGCCAGCAGCTTAGAGACTACCACCGGGGAGCTGTTTTTT
.,15,TRBV28,TRBJ1-3,.,CASSLLWGYGNTIYF,TGTGCCAGCAGTTTATTATGGGGTTATGGAAACACCATATATTTT
.,16,TRBV7-9,TRBJ1-1,TRBD1,CASSRGDRGMNTEAFF,TGTGCCAGCAGCCGAGGGGACAGGGGGATGAACACTGAAGCTTTCTTT
.,16,TRBV6-2/TRBV6-3,TRBJ2-2,.,CASSYGMGLNTGELFF,TGTGCCAGCAGTTATGGAATGGGCCTTAACACCGGGGAGCTGTTTTTT
.,15,TRBV3-1/TRBV3-2,TRBJ2-5,.,CASSPRGFPQETQYF,TGTGCCAGCAGCCCCCGGGGCTTCCCCCAAGAGACCCAGTACTTC
.,13,TRBV20-1,TRBJ2-3,.,CSASRGSTDTQYF,TGCAGTGCTAGTCGGGGGAGCACAGATACGCAGTATTTT
.,15,TRBV6-2/TRBV6-3,TRBJ1-5,TRBD1,CASSGWDRGGQPQHF,TGTGCCAGCAGTGGTTGGGACAGGGGAGGGCAGCCCCAGCATTTT
.,16,TRBV28,TRBJ1-1,TRBD1,CASRWGQVGMNTEAFF,TGTGCCAGCAGGTGGGGACAGGTGGGGATGAACACTGAAGCTTTCTTT
once,16,TRBV6-5,TRBJ1-5,TRBD1,CASSSGTGRVDQPQHF,TGTGCCAGCAGTTCCGGGACAGGGAGGGTCGATCAGCCCCAGCATTTT
.,12,TRBV28,TRBJ2-7,.,CASRLYGYEQYF,TGTGCCTCCCGCCTCTACGGTTACGAGCAGTACTTC
.,16,TRBV4-3,TRBJ1-2,.,CASSQDLAFTNYGYTF,TGCGCCAGCAGCCAAGATCTCGCGTTCACTAACTATGGCTACACCTTC
.,13,TRBV29-1,TRBJ2-7,TRBD1,CSVEGQQGDEQYF,TGCAGCGTTGAGGGACAACAGGGGGACGAGCAGTACTTC
.,17,TRBV5-1,TRBJ2-2,TRBD1,CASSLELTGVSSGELFF,TGCGCCAGCAGCTTGGAACTCACAGGGGTCTCGTCCGGGGAGCTGTTTTTT
.,14,TRBV11-3,TRBJ2-3,.,CASSPNPSTDTQYF,TGTGCCAGCAGCCCGAACCCTAGCACAGATACGCAGTATTTT
.,14,TRBV19,TRBJ2-3,TRBD1,CASSIGTGKDTQYF,TGTGCCAGTAGTATCGGGACAGGGAAAGATACGCAGTATTTT
.,14,TRBV27,TRBJ1-1,.,CASSLGGFDTEAFF,TGTGCCAGCAGTTTGGGAGGGTTTGACACTGAAGCTTTCTTT